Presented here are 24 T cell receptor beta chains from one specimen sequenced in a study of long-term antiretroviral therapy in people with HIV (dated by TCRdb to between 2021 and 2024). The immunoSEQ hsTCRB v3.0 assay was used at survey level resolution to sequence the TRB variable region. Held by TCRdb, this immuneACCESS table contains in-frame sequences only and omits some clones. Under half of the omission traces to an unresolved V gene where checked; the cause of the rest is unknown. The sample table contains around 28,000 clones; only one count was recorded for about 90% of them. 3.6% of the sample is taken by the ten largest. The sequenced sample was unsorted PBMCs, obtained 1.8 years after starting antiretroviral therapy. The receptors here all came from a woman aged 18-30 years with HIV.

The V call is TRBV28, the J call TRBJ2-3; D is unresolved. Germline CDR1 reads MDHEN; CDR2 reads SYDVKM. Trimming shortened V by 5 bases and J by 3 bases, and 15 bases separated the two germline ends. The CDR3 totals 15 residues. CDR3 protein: CASSLEVGQTDTQYF. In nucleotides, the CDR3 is TGTGCCAGCAGTCTCGAGGTGGGTCAAACAGATACGCAGTATTTT.

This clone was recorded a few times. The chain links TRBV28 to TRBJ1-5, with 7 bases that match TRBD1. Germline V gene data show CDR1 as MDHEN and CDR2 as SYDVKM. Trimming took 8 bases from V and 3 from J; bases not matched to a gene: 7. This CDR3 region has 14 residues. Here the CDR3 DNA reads TGTGCCAGCCAGGGACAGCTTTACAATCAGCCCCAGCATTTT. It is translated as CASQGQLYNQPQHF. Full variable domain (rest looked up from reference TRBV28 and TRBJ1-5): DVKVTQSSRYLVKRTGEKVFLECVQDMDHENMFWYRQDPGLGLRLIYFSYDVKMKEKGDIPEGYSVSREKKERFSLILESASTNQTSMYLCASQGQLYNQPQHFGDGTRLSIL.

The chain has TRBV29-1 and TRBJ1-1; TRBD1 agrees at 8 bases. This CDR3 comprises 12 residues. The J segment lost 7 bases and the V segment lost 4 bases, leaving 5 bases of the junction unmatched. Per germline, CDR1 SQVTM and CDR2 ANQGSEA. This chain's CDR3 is CSVGTGNNEAFF. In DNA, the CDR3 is TGCAGCGTTGGGACAGGGAATAATGAAGCTTTCTTT.

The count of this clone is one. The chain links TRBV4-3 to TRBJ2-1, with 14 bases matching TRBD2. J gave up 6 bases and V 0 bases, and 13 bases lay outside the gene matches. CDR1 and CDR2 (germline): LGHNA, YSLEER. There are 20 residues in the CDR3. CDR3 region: CASSQDPDRGTSGSPNEQFF. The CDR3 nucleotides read TGCGCCAGCAGCCAAGATCCGGACAGAGGGACTAGCGGGAGCCCCAATGAGCAGTTCTTC.

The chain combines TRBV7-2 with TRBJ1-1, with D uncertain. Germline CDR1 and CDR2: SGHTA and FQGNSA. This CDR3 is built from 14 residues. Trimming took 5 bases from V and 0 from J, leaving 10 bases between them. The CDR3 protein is CASSLGGMNTEAFF. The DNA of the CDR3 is TGTGCCAGCAGCCTGGGCGGCATGAACACTGAAGCTTTCTTT. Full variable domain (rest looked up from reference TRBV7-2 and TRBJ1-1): GAGVSQSPSNKVTEKGKDVELRCDPISGHTALYWYRQSLGQGLEFLIYFQGNSAPDKSGLPSDRFSAERTGGSVSTLTIQRTQQEDSAVYLCASSLGGMNTEAFFGQGTRLTVV.

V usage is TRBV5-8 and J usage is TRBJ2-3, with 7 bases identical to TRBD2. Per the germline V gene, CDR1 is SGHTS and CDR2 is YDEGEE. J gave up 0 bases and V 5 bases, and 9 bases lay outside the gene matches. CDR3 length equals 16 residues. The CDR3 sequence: CASRPASGGSTDTQYF. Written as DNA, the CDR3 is TGTGCCAGCAGGCCTGCTAGCGGAGGAAGCACAGATACGCAGTATTTT.

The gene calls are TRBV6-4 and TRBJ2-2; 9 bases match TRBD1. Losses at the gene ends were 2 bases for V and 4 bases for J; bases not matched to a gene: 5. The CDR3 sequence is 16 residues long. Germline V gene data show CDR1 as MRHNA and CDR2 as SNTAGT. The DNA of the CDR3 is TGTGCCAGCAGTGACCGGGACAGGGTGCGCACCGGGGAGCTGTTTTTT. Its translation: CASSDRDRVRTGELFF.

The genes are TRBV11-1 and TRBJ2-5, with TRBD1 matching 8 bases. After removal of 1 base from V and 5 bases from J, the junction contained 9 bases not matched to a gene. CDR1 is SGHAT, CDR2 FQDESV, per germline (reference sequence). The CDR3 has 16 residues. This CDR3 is CASSLGASGGSETQYF. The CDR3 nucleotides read TGTGCCAGCAGCTTAGGGGCTTCAGGGGGCAGTGAGACCCAGTACTTC.

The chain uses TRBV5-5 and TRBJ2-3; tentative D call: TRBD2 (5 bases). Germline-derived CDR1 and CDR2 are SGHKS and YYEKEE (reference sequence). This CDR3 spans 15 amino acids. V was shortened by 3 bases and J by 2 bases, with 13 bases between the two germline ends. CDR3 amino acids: CASSWEKGDTDTQYF. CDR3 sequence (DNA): TGTGCCAGCAGCTGGGAGAAGGGAGACACAGATACGCAGTATTTT.

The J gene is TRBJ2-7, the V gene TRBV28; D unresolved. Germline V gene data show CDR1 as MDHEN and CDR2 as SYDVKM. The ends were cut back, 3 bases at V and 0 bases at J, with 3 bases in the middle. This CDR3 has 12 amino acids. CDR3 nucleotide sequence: TGTGCCAGCAGTTTCATCTCCTACGAGCAGTACTTC. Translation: CASSFISYEQYF.

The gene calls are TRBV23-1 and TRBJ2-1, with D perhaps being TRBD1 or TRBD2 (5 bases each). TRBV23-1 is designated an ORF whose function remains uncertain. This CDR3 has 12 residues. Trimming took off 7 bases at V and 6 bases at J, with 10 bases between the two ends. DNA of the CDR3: TGCGCCAGCATCAGAGGGGTCAATGAGCAGTTCTTC. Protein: CASIRGVNEQFF.

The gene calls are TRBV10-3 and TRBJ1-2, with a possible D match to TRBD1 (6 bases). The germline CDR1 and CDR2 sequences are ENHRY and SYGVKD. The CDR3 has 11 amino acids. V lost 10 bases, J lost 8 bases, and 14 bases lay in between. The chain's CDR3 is CATSLQGGYTF. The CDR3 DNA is TGTGCCACGAGCTTACAGGGCGGCTACACCTTC.

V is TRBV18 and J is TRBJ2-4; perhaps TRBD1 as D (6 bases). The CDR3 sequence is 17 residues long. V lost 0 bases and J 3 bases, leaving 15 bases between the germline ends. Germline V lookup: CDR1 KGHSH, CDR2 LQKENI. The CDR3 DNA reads TGTGCCAGCTCACCACCTTCCCGGACAGAGAGCAAAAACATTCAGTACTTC. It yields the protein CASSPPSRTESKNIQYF.

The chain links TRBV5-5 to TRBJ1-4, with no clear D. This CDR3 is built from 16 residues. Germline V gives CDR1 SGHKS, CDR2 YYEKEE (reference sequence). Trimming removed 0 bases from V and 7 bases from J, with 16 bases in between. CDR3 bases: TGTGCCAGCAGCTTGGAGGCTTACTCTGGCGGTGAAAAACTGTTTTTT. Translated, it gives CASSLEAYSGGEKLFF. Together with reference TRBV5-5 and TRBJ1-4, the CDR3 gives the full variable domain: DAGVTQSPTHLIKTRGQQVTLRCSPISGHKSVSWYQQVLGQGPQFIFQYYEKEERGRGNFPDRFSARQFPNYSSELNVNALLLGDSALYLCASSLEAYSGGEKLFFGSGTQLSVL.

CDR3 DNA sequence: TGTGCCAGCAGTTTCCCTAGGTCGGGGCTCACCGGGGAGCTGTTTTTT. This encodes CASSFPRSGLTGELFF. The gene calls are TRBV27 and TRBJ2-2; either TRBD1 or TRBD2 may fit D (5 bases each). Germline assignment: CDR1 MNHEY and CDR2 SMNVEV (reference sequence). The V end was cut by 3 bases, the J end by 4 bases, with 15 bases between. This CDR3 is built from 16 residues.

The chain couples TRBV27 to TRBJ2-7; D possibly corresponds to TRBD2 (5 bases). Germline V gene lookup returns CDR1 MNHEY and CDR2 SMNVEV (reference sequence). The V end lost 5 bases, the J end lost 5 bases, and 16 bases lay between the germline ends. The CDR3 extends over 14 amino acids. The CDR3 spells CASSEAAGMDEQYF. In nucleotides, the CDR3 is TGTGCCAGCAGTGAAGCCGCCGGGATGGACGAGCAGTACTTC.

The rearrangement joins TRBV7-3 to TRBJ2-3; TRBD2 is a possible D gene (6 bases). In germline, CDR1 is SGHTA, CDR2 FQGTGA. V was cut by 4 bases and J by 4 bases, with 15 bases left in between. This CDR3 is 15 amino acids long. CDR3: CASSSLIPGADTQYF. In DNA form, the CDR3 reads TGTGCCAGCAGCTCTTTGATCCCGGGGGCAGATACGCAGTATTTT.

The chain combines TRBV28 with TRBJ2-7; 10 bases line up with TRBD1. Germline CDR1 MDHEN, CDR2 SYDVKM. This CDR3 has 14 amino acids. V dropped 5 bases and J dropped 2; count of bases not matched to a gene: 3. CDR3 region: CASSTGTGAYEQYF. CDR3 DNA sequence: TGTGCCAGCAGTACCGGGACAGGGGCCTACGAGCAGTACTTC.

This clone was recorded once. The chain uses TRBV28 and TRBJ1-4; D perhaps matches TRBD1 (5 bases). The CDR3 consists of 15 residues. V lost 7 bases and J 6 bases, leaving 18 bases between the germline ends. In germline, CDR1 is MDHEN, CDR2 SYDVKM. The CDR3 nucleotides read TGTGCCAGCACCACGGGGGGGGGTGACTATGAAAAACTGTTTTTT. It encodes CASTTGGGDYEKLFF.

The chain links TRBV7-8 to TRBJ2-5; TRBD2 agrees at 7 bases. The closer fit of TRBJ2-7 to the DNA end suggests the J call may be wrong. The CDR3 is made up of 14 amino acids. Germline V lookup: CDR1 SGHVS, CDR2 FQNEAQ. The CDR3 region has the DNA TGTGCCAGCAGCTCTAGGACTAGGTCCTACGAGCAGTACTTC. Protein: CASSSRTRSYEQYF.

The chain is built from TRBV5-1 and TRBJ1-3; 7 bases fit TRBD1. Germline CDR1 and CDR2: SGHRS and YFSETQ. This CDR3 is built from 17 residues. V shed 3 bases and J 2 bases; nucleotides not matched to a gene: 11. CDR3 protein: CASSWDTQGGTGNTIYF. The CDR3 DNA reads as TGCGCCAGCAGCTGGGACACTCAGGGGGGGACTGGAAACACCATATATTTT.

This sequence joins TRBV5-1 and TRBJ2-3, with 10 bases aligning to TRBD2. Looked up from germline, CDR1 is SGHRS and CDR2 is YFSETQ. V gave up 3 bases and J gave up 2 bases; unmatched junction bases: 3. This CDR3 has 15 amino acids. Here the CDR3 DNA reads TGCGCCAGCAGCTCACTAGCGGGGAACACAGATACGCAGTATTTT. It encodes CASSSLAGNTDTQYF.

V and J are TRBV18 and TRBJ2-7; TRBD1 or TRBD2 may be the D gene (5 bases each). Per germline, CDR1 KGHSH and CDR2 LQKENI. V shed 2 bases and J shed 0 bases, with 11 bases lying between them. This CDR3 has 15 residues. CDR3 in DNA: TGTGCCAGCTCACCAAAGGGAGACAGCTCCTACGAGCAGTACTTC. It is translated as CASSPKGDSSYEQYF.

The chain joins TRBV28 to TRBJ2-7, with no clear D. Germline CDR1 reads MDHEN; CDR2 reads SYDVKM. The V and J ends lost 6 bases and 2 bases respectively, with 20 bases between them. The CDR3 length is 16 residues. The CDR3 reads CASSSSSSSITYEQYF. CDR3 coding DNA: TGTGCCAGCAGCTCCAGTTCGTCCAGTATTACCTACGAGCAGTACTTC.